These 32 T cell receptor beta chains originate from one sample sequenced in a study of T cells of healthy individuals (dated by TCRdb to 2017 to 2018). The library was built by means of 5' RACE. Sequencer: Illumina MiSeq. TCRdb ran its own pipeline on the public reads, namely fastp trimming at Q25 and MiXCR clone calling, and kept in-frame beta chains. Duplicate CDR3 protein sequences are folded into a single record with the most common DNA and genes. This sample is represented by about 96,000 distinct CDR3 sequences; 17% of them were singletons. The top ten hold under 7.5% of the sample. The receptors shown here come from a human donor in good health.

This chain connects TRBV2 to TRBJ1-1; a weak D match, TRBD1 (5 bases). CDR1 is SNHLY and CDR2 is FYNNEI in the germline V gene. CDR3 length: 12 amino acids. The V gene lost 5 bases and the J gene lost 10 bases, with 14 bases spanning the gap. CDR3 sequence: CASSLFPGRAFF. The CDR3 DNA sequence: TGTGCCAGCAGTCTTTTCCCAGGGAGAGCTTTCTTT.

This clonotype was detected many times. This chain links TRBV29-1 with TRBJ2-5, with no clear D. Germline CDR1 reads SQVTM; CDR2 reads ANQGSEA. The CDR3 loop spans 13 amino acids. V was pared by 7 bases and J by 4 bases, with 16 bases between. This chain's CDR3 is CSGAPWVGETQYF. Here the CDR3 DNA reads TGCAGCGGCGCACCCTGGGTCGGAGAGACCCAGTACTTC.

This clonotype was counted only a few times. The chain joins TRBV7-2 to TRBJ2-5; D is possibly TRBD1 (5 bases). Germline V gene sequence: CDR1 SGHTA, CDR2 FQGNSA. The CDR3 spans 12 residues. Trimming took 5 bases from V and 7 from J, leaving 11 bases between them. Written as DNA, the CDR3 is TGTGCCAGCAGCCCCAGGGTGGGGACCCAGTACTTC. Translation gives CASSPRVGTQYF.

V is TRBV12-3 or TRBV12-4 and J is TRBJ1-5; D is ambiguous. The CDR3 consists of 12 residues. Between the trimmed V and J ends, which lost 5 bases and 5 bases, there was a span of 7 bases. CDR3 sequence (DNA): TGTGCCAGCAGTCTTCCCTATCAGCCCCAGCATTTT. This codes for CASSLPYQPQHF.

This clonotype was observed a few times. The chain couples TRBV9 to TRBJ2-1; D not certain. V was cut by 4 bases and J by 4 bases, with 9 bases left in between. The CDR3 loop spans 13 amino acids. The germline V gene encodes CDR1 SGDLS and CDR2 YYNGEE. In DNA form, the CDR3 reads TGTGCCAGCAGCACTCCGACTTACAATGAGCAGTTCTTC. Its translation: CASSTPTYNEQFF.

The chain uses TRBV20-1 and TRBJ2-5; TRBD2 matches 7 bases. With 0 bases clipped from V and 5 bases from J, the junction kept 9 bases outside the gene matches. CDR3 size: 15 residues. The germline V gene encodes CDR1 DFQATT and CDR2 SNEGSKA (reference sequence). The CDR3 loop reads CSARDRREGQETQYF. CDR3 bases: TGCAGTGCTAGAGATCGCAGGGAGGGTCAGGAGACCCAGTACTTC.

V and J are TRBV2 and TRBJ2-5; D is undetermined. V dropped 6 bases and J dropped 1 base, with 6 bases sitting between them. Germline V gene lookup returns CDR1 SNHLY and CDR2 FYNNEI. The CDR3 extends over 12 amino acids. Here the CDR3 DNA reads TGTGCCAGCAGAGCTTTCCAAGAGACCCAGTACTTC. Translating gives CASRAFQETQYF.

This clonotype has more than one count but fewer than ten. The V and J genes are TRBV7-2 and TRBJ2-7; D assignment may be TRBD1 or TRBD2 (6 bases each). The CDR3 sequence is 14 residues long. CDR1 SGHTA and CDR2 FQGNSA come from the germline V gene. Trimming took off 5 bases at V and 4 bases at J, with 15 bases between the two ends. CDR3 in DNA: TGTGCCAGCAGCGCGGGACACCCCCTGTACGAGCAGTACTTC. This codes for CASSAGHPLYEQYF.

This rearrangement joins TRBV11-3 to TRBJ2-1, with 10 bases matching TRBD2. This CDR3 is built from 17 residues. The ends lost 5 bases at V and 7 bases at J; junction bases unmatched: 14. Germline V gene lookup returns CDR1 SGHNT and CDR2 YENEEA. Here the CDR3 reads CASSAQPILAGANEQFF. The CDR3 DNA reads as TGTGCCAGCAGCGCCCAGCCCATTCTAGCGGGGGCGAATGAGCAGTTCTTC.

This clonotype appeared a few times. The CDR3 region is CASSPRLNTGELFF. The CDR3 DNA sequence: TGTGCCAGCAGCCCAAGGCTGAACACCGGGGAGCTGTTTTTT. The chain uses TRBV28 and TRBJ2-2; D is unresolved. Germline assignment: CDR1 MDHEN and CDR2 SYDVKM. Trimming stripped 6 bases from V and 1 base from J, with 9 bases between. The CDR3 runs to 14 residues.

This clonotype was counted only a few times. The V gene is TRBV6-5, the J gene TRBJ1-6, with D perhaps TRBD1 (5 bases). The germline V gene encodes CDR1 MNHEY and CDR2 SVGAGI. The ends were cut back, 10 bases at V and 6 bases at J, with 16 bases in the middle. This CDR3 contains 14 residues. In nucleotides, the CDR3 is TGTGCCACCAATCGGGCAGGGATTAATTCACCCCTCCACTTT. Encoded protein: CATNRAGINSPLHF.

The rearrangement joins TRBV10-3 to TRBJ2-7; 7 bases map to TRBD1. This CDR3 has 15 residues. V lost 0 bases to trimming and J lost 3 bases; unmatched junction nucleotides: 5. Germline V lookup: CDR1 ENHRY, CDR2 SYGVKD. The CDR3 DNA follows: TGTGCCATCAGTGAGTCTGAGACAGGGCTCTACGAGCAGTACTTC. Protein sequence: CAISESETGLYEQYF.

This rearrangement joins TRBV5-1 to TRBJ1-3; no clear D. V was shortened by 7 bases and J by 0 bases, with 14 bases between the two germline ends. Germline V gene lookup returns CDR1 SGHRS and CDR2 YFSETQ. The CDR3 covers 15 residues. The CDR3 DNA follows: TGCGCCAGCTCGTCAGGTCCACTCTCTGGAAACACCATATATTTT. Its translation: CASSSGPLSGNTIYF.

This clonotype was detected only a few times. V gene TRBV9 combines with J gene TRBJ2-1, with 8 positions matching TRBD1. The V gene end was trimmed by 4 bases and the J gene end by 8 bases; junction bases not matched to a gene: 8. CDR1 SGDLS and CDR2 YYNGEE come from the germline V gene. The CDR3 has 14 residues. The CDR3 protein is CASSSRTGWYEQFF. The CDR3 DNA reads TGTGCCAGCAGCTCCCGGACAGGGTGGTATGAGCAGTTCTTC. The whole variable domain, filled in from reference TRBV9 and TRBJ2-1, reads DSGVTQTPKHLITATGQRVTLRCSPRSGDLSVYWYQQSLDQGLQFLIQYYNGEERAKGNILERFSAQQFPDLHSELNLSSLELGDSALYFCASSSRTGWYEQFFGPGTRLTVL.

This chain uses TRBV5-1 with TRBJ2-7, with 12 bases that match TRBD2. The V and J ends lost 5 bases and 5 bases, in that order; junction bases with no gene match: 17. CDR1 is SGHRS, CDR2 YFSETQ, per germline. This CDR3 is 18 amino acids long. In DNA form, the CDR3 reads TGCGCCAGCAGGTTACCGGGACTAGCGGGCTCAAGAGCCGACGAGCAGTACTTC. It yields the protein CASRLPGLAGSRADEQYF.

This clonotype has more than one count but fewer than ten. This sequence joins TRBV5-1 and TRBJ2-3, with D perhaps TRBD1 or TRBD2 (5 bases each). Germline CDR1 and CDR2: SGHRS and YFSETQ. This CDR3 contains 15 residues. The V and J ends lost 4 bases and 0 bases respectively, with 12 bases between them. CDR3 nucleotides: TGCGCCAGCAGCCCGGGACGCGCCAGCACAGATACGCAGTATTTT. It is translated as CASSPGRASTDTQYF. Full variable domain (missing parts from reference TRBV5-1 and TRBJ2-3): KAGVTQTPRYLIKTRGQQVTLSCSPISGHRSVSWYQQTPGQGLQFLFEYFSETQRNKGNFPGRFSGRQFSNSRSEMNVSTLELGDSALYLCASSPGRASTDTQYFGPGTRLTVL.

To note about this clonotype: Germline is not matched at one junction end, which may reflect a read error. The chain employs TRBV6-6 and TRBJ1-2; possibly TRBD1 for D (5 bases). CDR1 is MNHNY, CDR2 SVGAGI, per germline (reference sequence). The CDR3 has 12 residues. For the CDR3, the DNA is TGTGCCAGCCAACGAGGGGTCGATGGCTACAACTTC. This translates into CASQRGVDGYNF.

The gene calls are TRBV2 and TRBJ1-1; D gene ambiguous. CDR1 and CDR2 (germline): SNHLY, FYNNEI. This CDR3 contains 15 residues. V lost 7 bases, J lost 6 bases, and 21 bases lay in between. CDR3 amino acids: CASNRVREVYAEAFF. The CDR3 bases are TGTGCCAGCAATCGGGTGAGGGAAGTGTATGCTGAAGCTTTCTTT.

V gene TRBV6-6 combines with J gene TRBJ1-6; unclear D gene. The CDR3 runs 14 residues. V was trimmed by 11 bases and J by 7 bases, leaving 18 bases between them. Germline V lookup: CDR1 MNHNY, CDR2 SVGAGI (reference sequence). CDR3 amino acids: CAAGQELMNSPLHF. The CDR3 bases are TGTGCCGCAGGCCAGGAACTGATGAATTCACCCCTCCACTTT.

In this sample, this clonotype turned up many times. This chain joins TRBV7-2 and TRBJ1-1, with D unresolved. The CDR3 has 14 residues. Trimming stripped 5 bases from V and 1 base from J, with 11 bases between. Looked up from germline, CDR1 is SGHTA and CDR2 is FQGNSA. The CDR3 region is CASSLWATNTEAFF. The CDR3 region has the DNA TGTGCCAGCAGCCTCTGGGCCACGAACACTGAAGCTTTCTTT. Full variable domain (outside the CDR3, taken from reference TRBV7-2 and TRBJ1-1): GAGVSQSPSNKVTEKGKDVELRCDPISGHTALYWYRQSLGQGLEFLIYFQGNSAPDKSGLPSDRFSAERTGGSVSTLTIQRTQQEDSAVYLCASSLWATNTEAFFGQGTRLTVV.

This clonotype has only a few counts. This CDR3 reads CASSLQGREQYF. CDR3 coding DNA: TGTGCCAGCAGTTTACAGGGGCGAGAGCAGTACTTC. The chain combines TRBV12-3 or TRBV12-4 with TRBJ2-7; tentative D call: TRBD1 (6 bases). V lost 2 bases to trimming and J lost 7 bases, with 9 bases between them. The CDR3 spans 12 residues.

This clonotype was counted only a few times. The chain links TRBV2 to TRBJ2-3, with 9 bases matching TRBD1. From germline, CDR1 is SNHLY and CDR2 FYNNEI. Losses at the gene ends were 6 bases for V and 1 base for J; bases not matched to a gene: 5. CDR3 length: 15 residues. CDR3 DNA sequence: TGTGCCAGCAGAGGGGACAGGGTAGGCACAGATACGCAGTATTTT. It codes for CASRGDRVGTDTQYF.

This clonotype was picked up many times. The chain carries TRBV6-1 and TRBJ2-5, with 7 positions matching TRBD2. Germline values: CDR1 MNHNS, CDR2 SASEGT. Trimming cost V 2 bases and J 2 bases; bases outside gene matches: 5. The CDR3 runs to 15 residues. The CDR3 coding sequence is TGTGCCAGCAGTGAAATAGCGGGCGCTCAAGAGACCCAGTACTTC. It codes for CASSEIAGAQETQYF.

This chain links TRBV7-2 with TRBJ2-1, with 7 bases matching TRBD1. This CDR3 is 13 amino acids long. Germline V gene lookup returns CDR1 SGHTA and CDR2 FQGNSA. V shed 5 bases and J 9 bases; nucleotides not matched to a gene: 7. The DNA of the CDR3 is TGTGCCAGCAGCATACTAAGGGACAGTGAGCAGTTCTTC. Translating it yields CASSILRDSEQFF.

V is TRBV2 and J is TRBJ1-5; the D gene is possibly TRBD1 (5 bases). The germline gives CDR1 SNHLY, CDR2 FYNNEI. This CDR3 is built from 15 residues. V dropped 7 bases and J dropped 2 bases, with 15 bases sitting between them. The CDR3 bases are TGTGCCAGCACTTCGGAGGGGTTACGCAATCAGCCCCAGCATTTT. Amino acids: CASTSEGLRNQPQHF. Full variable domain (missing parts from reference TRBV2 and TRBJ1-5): EPEVTQTPSHQVTQMGQEVILRCVPISNHLYFYWYRQILGQKVEFLVSFYNNEISEKSEIFDDQFSVERPDGSNFTLKIRSTKLEDSAMYFCASTSEGLRNQPQHFGDGTRLSIL.

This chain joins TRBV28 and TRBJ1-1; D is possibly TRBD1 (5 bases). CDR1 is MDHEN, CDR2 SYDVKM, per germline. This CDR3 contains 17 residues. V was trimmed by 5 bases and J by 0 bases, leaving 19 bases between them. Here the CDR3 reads CASSPPGPKVMNTEAFF. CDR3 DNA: TGTGCCAGCAGTCCACCGGGACCCAAAGTAATGAACACTGAAGCTTTCTTT. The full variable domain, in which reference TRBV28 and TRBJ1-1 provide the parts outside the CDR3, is DVKVTQSSRYLVKRTGEKVFLECVQDMDHENMFWYRQDPGLGLRLIYFSYDVKMKEKGDIPEGYSVSREKKERFSLILESASTNQTSMYLCASSPPGPKVMNTEAFFGQGTRLTVV.

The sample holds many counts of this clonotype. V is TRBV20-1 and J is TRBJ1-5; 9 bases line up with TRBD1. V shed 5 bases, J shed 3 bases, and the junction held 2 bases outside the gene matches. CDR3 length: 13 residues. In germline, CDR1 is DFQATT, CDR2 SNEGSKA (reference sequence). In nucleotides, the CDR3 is TGCAGTGCTGACAGGGGGGACAATCAGCCCCAGCATTTT. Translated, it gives CSADRGDNQPQHF.

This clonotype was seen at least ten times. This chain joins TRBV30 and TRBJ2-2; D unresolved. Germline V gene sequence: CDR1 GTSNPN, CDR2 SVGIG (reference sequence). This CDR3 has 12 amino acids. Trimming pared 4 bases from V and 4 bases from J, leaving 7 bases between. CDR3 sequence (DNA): TGTGCCTGGATCCCCCTCACCGGGGAGCTGTTTTTT. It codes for CAWIPLTGELFF.

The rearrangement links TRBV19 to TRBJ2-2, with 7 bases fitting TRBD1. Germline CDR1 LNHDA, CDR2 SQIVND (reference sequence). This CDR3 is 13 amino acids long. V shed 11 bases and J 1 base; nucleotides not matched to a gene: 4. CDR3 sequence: CACRDRNTGELFF. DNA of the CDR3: TGTGCCTGCCGGGACAGGAACACCGGGGAGCTGTTTTTT.

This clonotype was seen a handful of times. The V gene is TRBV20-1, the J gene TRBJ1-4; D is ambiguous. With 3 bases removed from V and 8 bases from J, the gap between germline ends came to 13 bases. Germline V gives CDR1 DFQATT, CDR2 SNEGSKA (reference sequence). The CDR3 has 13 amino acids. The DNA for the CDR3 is TGCAGTGCTAGGTTCCATGGGGAGGAAAAACTGTTTTTT. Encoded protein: CSARFHGEEKLFF.

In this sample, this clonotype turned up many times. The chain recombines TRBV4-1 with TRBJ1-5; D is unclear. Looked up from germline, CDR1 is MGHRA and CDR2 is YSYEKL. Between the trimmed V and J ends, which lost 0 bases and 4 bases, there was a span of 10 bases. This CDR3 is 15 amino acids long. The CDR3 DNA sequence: TGCGCCAGCAGCCAAGATGGAGGGATAAATCAGCCCCAGCATTTT. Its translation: CASSQDGGINQPQHF.

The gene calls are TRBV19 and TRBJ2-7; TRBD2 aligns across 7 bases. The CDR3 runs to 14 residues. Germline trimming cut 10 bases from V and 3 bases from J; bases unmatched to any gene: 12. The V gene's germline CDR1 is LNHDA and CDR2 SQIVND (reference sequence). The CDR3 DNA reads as TGTGCCACGGGGAGGGAACACAACCTCTACGAGCAGTACTTC. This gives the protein CATGREHNLYEQYF.